The 2 T cell receptor beta chains presented below share a single source sample, sequenced in a study of Graves' ophthalmopathy and Graves' hyperthyroidism. For repertoire sequencing, the TCR beta CDR3 regions were amplified from RNA transcripts. Second-round multiplex PCR came after a first-round RT-PCR that employed HTBI primers. TCRdb itself ran the multiplex PCR reads through MiXCR, one entry per CDR3 protein. The data show 300,000 to 450,000 distinct CDR3 sequences, about a sixth seen once. Material: peripheral blood. The receptors were sampled from an adult woman with stable Graves' hyperthyroidism.

This clonotype appeared many times. The chain has TRBV7-2 and TRBJ2-5, with D maybe TRBD2 (6 bases). V was trimmed by 0 bases and J by 5 bases, leaving 19 bases between them. From germline, CDR1 is SGHTA and CDR2 FQGNSA. This CDR3 is 17 amino acids long. The CDR3 here is CASSLAPQRWGEETQYF. The CDR3 nucleotides are TGTGCCAGCAGCTTAGCCCCACAGCGGTGGGGGGAGGAGACCCAGTACTTC.

Many counts were recorded for this clonotype. For the CDR3, the DNA is TGCAGTGCTAGATTCAAGGGGATCCATGGCTACACCTTC. As protein: CSARFKGIHGYTF. This sequence joins TRBV20-1 and TRBJ1-2; maybe TRBD1 (5 bases). Germline CDR1 and CDR2: DFQATT and SNEGSKA (reference sequence). The V end was cut by 2 bases, the J end by 6 bases, with 13 bases between. This CDR3 comprises 13 residues.